The rows below give T cell receptor beta chains drawn from one sample of a study of sequential checkpoint blockade in melanoma. Here immunoSEQ multiplex PCR was the method, and the copy in TCRdb shows in-frame clones only, minus some. The table shows almost 20,000 clones, with roughly four fifths occurring only once. The source was CD8+ T cells sorted from blood (inferred from file names), collected from a patient given nivolumab and ipilimumab in sequence. Receptors originate from a human donor with melanoma. The CDR3 runs from the conserved cysteine through the conserved F or W. The D gene is left open where the match is weak. A clone size is listed for some rows: how often the clone was seen (once, few, many), or a class if it is expanded.

clone_size d_call cdr3_length j_call v_call cdr3_aa cdr3_nt
. . 14 TRBJ2-3 TRBV9 CASSVVKNTDTQYF TGTGCCAGCAGCGTAGTAAAAAACACAGATACGCAGTATTTT
. TRBD2 15 TRBJ2-3 TRBV9 CASSTGLAVTDTQYF TGTGCCAGCAGCACAGGACTAGCTGTTACAGATACGCAGTATTTT
. . 14 TRBJ1-2 TRBV19 CASSTTGARDGYTF TGTGCCAGTAGTACAACGGGCGCCAGGGATGGCTACACCTTC
once TRBD2 15 TRBJ2-1 TRBV4-3 CASSQGLAGAYEQFF TGCGCCAGCAGCCAAGGACTAGCGGGGGCGTATGAGCAGTTCTTC
few . 15 TRBJ2-4 TRBV4-2 CASSPEGFDGNIQYF TGTGCCAGCAGCCCTGAGGGTTTCGACGGAAACATTCAGTACTTC
. TRBD2 16 TRBJ2-7 TRBV4-2 CASSQDRLAGGGEQYF TGTGCCAGCAGCCAAGATCGCCTAGCGGGGGGGGGCGAGCAGTACTTC
. TRBD1 15 TRBJ2-1 TRBV19 CASSTDRDRVGEQFF TGTGCCAGTAGTACCGACCGGGACAGGGTGGGCGAGCAGTTCTTC
. TRBD1 15 TRBJ1-2 TRBV27 CASSYSTGTVSPYTF TGTGCCAGCAGTTACTCGACCGGGACAGTATCACCCTACACCTTC
. . 13 TRBJ1-2 TRBV13 CASSPGTNNGYTF TGTGCCAGCAGCCCCGGGACAAATAATGGCTACACCTTC
once TRBD1 14 TRBJ1-1 TRBV19 CASSMGTGNTEAFF TGTGCCAGTAGTATGGGGACAGGGAACACTGAAGCTTTCTTT
. . 15 TRBJ2-7 TRBV6-4 CASSEEPGHPYEQYF TGTGCCAGCAGTGAAGAACCGGGACACCCCTACGAGCAGTACTTC
. . 11 TRBJ1-1 TRBV29-1 CSVDEGAEAFF TGCAGCGTTGATGAGGGTGCTGAAGCTTTCTTT
. . 13 TRBJ2-1 TRBV7-6 CASSSSEYNEQFF TGTGCCAGCAGCTCTTCAGAATACAATGAGCAGTTCTTC
once . 16 TRBJ1-1 TRBV28 CASSDIWGDPNTEAFF TGTGCCAGCAGTGACATTTGGGGGGACCCGAACACTGAAGCTTTCTTT
. TRBD1 15 TRBJ2-7 TRBV5-4 CASSAGDRALHEQYF TGTGCCAGCAGCGCCGGGGACAGGGCATTACACGAGCAGTACTTC
. . 15 TRBJ2-7 TRBV28 CASSLGSRTHDEQYF TGTGCCAGCAGTTTAGGTTCCCGGACACACGACGAGCAGTACTTC
. TRBD2 15 TRBJ2-7 TRBV6-5 CASSSFQGGSYEQYF TGTGCCAGCAGTTCCTTCCAGGGAGGGTCGTATGAGCAGTACTTC
few TRBD1 12 TRBJ2-1 TRBV5-4 CASSFESRDSLF TGTGCCAGCAGCTTCGAGTCCCGGGACAGCCTCTTC
. TRBD2 16 TRBJ2-5 TRBV5-3 CARSAQLAGGQETQYF TGTGCCAGAAGCGCCCAACTAGCGGGGGGACAAGAGACCCAGTACTTC
. . 16 TRBJ2-2 TRBV25-1 CASSGFTGLGTGELFF TGTGCCAGCAGTGGTTTTACAGGGTTGGGGACCGGGGAGCTGTTTTTT
few . 18 TRBJ1-3 TRBV4-3 CASSQDGTGPSSGNTIYF TGCGCCAGCAGCCAAGATGGTACAGGGCCGAGCTCTGGAAACACCATATATTTT
. TRBD1 17 TRBJ1-6 TRBV4-3 CASSQDPQGGTLSPLHF TGCGCCAGCAGCCAAGATCCCCAGGGGGGTACCCTCTCACCCCTCCACTTT
few TRBD1 13 TRBJ1-6 TRBV6-1 CASSHGQGGTLHF TGTGCCAGCAGTCACGGACAGGGTGGTACCCTCCACTTT
. . 14 TRBJ1-4 TRBV25-1 CASSASAPGKGLFF TGTGCCAGCAGTGCGAGCGCCCCGGGGAAAGGGCTGTTTTTT
. . 21 TRBJ2-6 TRBV19 CASSDRPGHVPWASGANVLTF TGTGCCAGTAGTGATCGCCCGGGACACGTCCCCTGGGCCTCTGGGGCCAACGTCCTGACTTTC
once . 15 TRBJ2-1 TRBV27 CASSFIPSSYNEQFF TGTGCCAGCAGTTTTATTCCGAGCTCCTACAATGAGCAGTTCTTC
once TRBD2 16 TRBJ2-7 TRBV4-1 CASSLLAGGMAYEQYF TGCGCCAGCAGCCTATTAGCGGGGGGGATGGCCTACGAGCAGTACTTC
. TRBD1 14 TRBJ1-2 TRBV2 CASYGTGDNYGYTF TGTGCCAGCTATGGGACAGGGGATAACTATGGCTACACCTTC
. TRBD2 15 TRBJ2-1 TRBV10-2 CASSEFGGGDNEQFF TGCGCCAGCAGTGAGTTTGGCGGGGGGGACAATGAGCAGTTCTTC
. . 16 TRBJ2-7 TRBV18 CASSLESGHGPYEQYF TGTGCCAGCTCACTCGAATCGGGACATGGACCCTACGAGCAGTACTTC
. . 14 TRBJ2-5 TRBV28 CASSPLPSQETQYF TGTGCCAGCAGTCCCCTCCCTAGTCAGGAGACCCAGTACTTC
. . 15 TRBJ1-4 TRBV9 CASSVEGVTNEKLFF TGTGCCAGCAGCGTAGAGGGGGTCACTAATGAAAAACTGTTTTTT
once TRBD1 15 TRBJ2-2 TRBV11-2 CASSLGTGNTGELFF TGTGCCAGCAGCCTCGGGACAGGGAACACCGGGGAGCTGTTTTTT
. . 12 TRBJ2-5 TRBV6-5 CASSGNYETQYF TGTGCCAGCAGTGGAAACTACGAGACCCAGTACTTC
many . 13 TRBJ2-1 TRBV6-5 CASRLTGYNEQFF TGTGCCAGCAGACTTACAGGTTACAATGAGCAGTTCTTC
few . 16 TRBJ1-3 TRBV4-1 CASSQEPKTARNTIYF TGCGCCAGCAGCCAAGAACCGAAGACAGCAAGAAACACCATATATTTT
. . 16 TRBJ2-7 TRBV7-2 CASSLADWQGGYEQYF TGTGCCAGCAGCTTAGCGGATTGGCAGGGGGGCTACGAGCAGTACTTC
few . 11 TRBJ1-6 TRBV28 CASSQGSLLHF TGTGCCAGCAGCCAGGGCTCGCTCCTCCACTTT
. . 11 TRBJ2-5 TRBV20-1 CSAHFQETQYF TGCAGTGCTCATTTCCAAGAGACCCAGTACTTC
. TRBD1 15 TRBJ1-2 TRBV9 CASSTGTVLNYGYTF TGTGCCAGCAGCACAGGGACAGTTCTTAACTATGGCTACACCTTC
. . 15 TRBJ1-4 TRBV10-3 CAISEEGRGSEKLFF TGTGCCATCAGTGAGGAGGGCAGGGGTAGTGAAAAACTGTTTTTT
. TRBD1 15 TRBJ2-7 TRBV5-1 CASSFGGTGSYEQYF TGCGCCAGCAGCTTTGGAGGGACAGGTTCCTACGAGCAGTACTTC
. TRBD2 17 TRBJ2-5 TRBV2 CASRRPGLAGGWETQYF TGTGCCAGCAGGCGGCCGGGACTAGCGGGGGGTTGGGAGACCCAGTACTTC
once . 15 TRBJ1-5 TRBV11-2 CASSLEQGSYQPQHF TGTGCCAGCAGCTTAGAACAGGGTTCGTATCAGCCCCAGCATTTT
few TRBD1 15 TRBJ2-7 TRBV5-8 CASSQEGTVSYEQYF TGTGCCAGCAGCCAAGAGGGGACAGTCTCCTACGAGCAGTACTTC
few . 14 TRBJ1-5 TRBV5-8 CASSQDGGYQPQHF TGTGCCAGCAGCCAAGATGGAGGGTACCAGCCCCAGCATTTT
. . 16 TRBJ1-2 TRBV4-3 CASSQDPGRAPYGYTF TGCGCCAGCAGCCAAGATCCAGGCAGGGCCCCCTATGGCTACACCTTC
. . 15 TRBJ1-6 TRBV2 CASSERGSDNSPLHF TGTGCCAGCAGTGAGCGGGGGTCAGATAATTCACCCCTCCACTTT
. TRBD1 14 TRBJ1-4 TRBV6-5 CASRRDRSGEKLFF TGTGCCAGCAGAAGGGACAGGTCTGGTGAAAAACTGTTTTTT
. . 16 TRBJ2-1 TRBV5-6 CASSENRESSYNEQFF TGTGCCAGCAGCGAGAACAGGGAGAGCTCCTACAATGAGCAGTTCTTC
. . 17 TRBJ2-2 TRBV9 CASSPRGTDIVTGELFF TGTGCCAGCAGCCCCCGGGGGACCGACATTGTTACCGGGGAGCTGTTTTTT
. . 12 TRBJ1-1 TRBV29-1 CSARGGATEAFF TGCAGCGCCCGGGGGGGGGCCACTGAAGCTTTCTTT
. . 15 TRBJ2-2 TRBV4-2 CASSQVFSLTGELFF TGTGCCAGCAGCCAAGTGTTTAGCCTGACCGGGGAGCTGTTTTTT
. TRBD1 14 TRBJ2-7 TRBV5-5 CASSRDSNLFEQYF TGTGCCAGCAGCCGGGACAGCAATCTATTCGAGCAGTACTTC
. . 14 TRBJ2-7 TRBV9 CASSPLDRSYEQYF TGTGCCAGCAGCCCACTCGACAGGTCCTACGAGCAGTACTTC